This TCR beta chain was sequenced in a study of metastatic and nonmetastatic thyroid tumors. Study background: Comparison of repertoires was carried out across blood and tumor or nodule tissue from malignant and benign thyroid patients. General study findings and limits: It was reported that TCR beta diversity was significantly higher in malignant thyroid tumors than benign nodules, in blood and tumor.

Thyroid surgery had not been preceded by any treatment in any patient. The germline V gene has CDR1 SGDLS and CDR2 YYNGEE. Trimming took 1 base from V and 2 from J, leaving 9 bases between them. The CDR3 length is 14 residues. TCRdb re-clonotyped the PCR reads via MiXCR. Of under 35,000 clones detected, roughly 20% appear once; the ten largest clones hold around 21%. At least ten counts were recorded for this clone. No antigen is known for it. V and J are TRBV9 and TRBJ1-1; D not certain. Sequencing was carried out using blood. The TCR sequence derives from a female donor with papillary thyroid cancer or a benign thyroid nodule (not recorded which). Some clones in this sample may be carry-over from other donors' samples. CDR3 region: CASSVTAGNTEAFF. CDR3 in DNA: TGTGCCAGCAGCGTAACGGCAGGCAACACTGAAGCTTTCTTT.